A selection of T cell receptor beta chains follows, all from one sample in a study of T-cell reconstitution after alpha-beta-depleted transplantation in children. MiXCR, applied by TCRdb to the PCR reads, yields one record per CDR3 protein. Among under 450,000 distinct CDR3 sequences, about 14% were seen once, and the ten largest hold approximately 4.3%. The sample here was PBMCs, taken from the stem cell graft. Source of these receptors: a human donor who donated a stem cell graft to a child with Fanconi anemia. CDR3s include the opening cysteine and the closing phenylalanine or tryptophan. A D gene is named only where the DNA matches it firmly. Clone size, where shown, is once, few, many, or a class for clones that have expanded.

J | size | D | length | V | CDR3 | DNA
TRBJ2-7 | few | TRBD1 | 15 | TRBV3-1 | CASSPGAGGAYEQYF | TGTGCCAGCAGCCCGGGGGCAGGGGGCGCCTACGAGCAGTACTTC
TRBJ2-3 | . | . | 15 | TRBV7-3 | CASSLGILGTDTQYF | TGTGCCAGCAGCTTAGGTATACTTGGCACAGATACGCAGTATTTT
TRBJ2-7 | many | . | 12 | TRBV7-9 | CALQAGMGEQYF | TGTGCCTTACAGGCAGGGATGGGCGAGCAGTACTTC
TRBJ1-2 | many | TRBD1 | 15 | TRBV4-3 | CASSQRQGSRYGYTF | TGCGCCAGCAGCCAAAGACAGGGATCCCGATATGGCTACACCTTC
TRBJ1-5 | few | . | 13 | TRBV11-2 | CASSLVFGQPQHF | TGTGCCAGCAGTCTAGTTTTTGGTCAGCCCCAGCATTTT
TRBJ2-1 | . | TRBD2 | 17 | TRBV6-2/TRBV6-3 | CASSDWTSGYSYNEQFF | TGTGCCAGCAGTGACTGGACTAGCGGGTACTCCTACAATGAGCAGTTCTTC
TRBJ2-1 | . | . | 14 | TRBV5-1 | CASSLEGTAYVQFF | TGCGCCAGCAGCTTGGAGGGGACGGCTTACGTGCAGTTCTTC
TRBJ1-1 | . | . | 14 | TRBV15 | CATSRDGPNTEAFF | TGTGCCACCAGCAGAGACGGGCCGAACACTGAAGCTTTCTTT
TRBJ2-7 | . | . | 16 | TRBV3-1 | CASSQNPAGSSYEQYF | TGTGCCAGCAGCCAGAATCCCGCGGGTTCTTCCTACGAGCAGTACTTC
TRBJ2-1 | few | TRBD2 | 15 | TRBV14 | CASSPTSGGTLEQFF | TGTGCCAGCAGCCCAACTAGCGGGGGGACTCTTGAGCAGTTCTTC
TRBJ1-1 | many | . | 11 | TRBV5-8 | CASTLGGEAFF | TGTGCCAGCACCCTGGGAGGGGAAGCTTTCTTT
TRBJ2-3 | . | TRBD2 | 18 | TRBV11-2 | CASRTQLYSGTNTDTQYF | TGTGCCAGCAGGACTCAACTTTATAGCGGGACCAACACAGATACGCAGTATTTT
TRBJ2-2 | many | TRBD2 | 17 | TRBV5-1 | CASSFLAGSANTGELFF | TGCGCCAGCAGCTTTCTAGCGGGTTCCGCGAACACCGGGGAGCTGTTTTTT
TRBJ1-2 | . | . | 12 | TRBV29-1 | CSVGQGAGGYTF | TGCAGCGTGGGGCAGGGAGCGGGTGGCTACACCTTC
TRBJ1-1 | . | . | 16 | TRBV3-1 | CASSQVLRIGDTEAFF | TGTGCCAGCAGCCAAGTACTTCGCATAGGGGACACTGAAGCTTTCTTT
TRBJ2-3 | many | TRBD2 | 14 | TRBV5-1 | CASSLEPSGDTQYF | TGCGCCAGCAGCTTGGAGCCTAGCGGGGATACGCAGTATTTT
TRBJ2-2 | many | . | 15 | TRBV5-1 | CASSLDRPNTGELFF | TGTGCCAGCAGTTTAGACAGACCGAACACCGGGGAGCTGTTTTTT
TRBJ2-2 | few | TRBD2 | 15 | TRBV3-1 | CASSPRGGAWGELFF | TGTGCCAGCAGCCCCCGGGGGGGGGCCTGGGGGGAGCTGTTTTTT
TRBJ1-2 | many | . | 12 | TRBV28 | CASSTANYGYTF | TGTGCCAGCAGTACAGCTAACTATGGCTACACCTTC
TRBJ2-2 | . | . | 13 | TRBV5-1 | CASSFSDTGELFF | TGCGCCAGCAGCTTTAGCGACACCGGGGAGCTGTTTTTT
TRBJ2-3 | few | TRBD2 | 16 | TRBV29-1 | CSVEAFLAGGADTQYF | TGCAGCGTTGAAGCTTTTCTAGCGGGGGGGGCAGATACGCAGTATTTT
TRBJ2-5 | . | . | 14 | TRBV7-2 | CASSLDSTTGTQYF | TGTGCCAGCAGCTTAGATTCAACCACAGGGACCCAGTACTTC
TRBJ2-4 | many | . | 15 | TRBV29-1 | CSVEDPGAGLNIQYF | TGCAGCGTTGAAGACCCGGGGGCCGGTTTGAACATTCAGTACTTC
TRBJ2-7 | . | TRBD2 | 16 | TRBV20-1 | CSARSERGDWAYEQYF | TGCAGTGCTAGAAGCGAGCGGGGTGATTGGGCCTACGAGCAGTACTTC
TRBJ2-5 | . | . | 16 | TRBV7-2 | CASSLAAGAGQETQYF | TGTGCCAGCAGCTTAGCGGCGGGGGCGGGTCAAGAGACCCAGTACTTC
TRBJ1-4 | . | . | 15 | TRBV18 | CASSPPGFSNEKLFF | TGTGCCAGCTCACCGCCGGGATTTAGTAATGAAAAACTGTTTTTT
TRBJ2-7 | . | . | 13 | TRBV5-4 | CASSLTENYEQYF | TGTGCCAGCAGCTTGACCGAGAACTACGAGCAGTACTTC
TRBJ1-1 | few | . | 15 | TRBV5-1 | CASSLDGAGYAEAFF | TGCGCCAGCAGCTTGGATGGCGCAGGTTACGCTGAAGCTTTCTTT
TRBJ1-5 | many | . | 14 | TRBV5-6 | CASSAGLSNQPQHF | TGTGCCAGCAGTGCGGGGCTTAGCAATCAGCCCCAGCATTTT
TRBJ2-2 | few | . | 13 | TRBV6-2/TRBV6-3 | CASSPTATGELFF | TGTGCCAGCAGCCCTACCGCCACCGGGGAGCTGTTTTTT
TRBJ2-1 | few | TRBD2 | 16 | TRBV20-1 | CSANPTEREWANEQFF | TGCAGTGCTAACCCAACGGAGCGGGAGTGGGCAAATGAGCAGTTCTTC
TRBJ1-3 | . | . | 11 | TRBV4-3 | CASGNGNTIYF | TGCGCCAGCGGCAACGGAAACACCATATATTTT
TRBJ1-2 | many | TRBD1 | 14 | TRBV12-3/TRBV12-4 | CASSLAYRGHGYTF | TGTGCCAGCAGTTTAGCTTACAGGGGTCATGGCTACACCTTC
TRBJ1-4 | few | . | 13 | TRBV7-8 | CASSLNMGEKLFF | TGTGCCAGCAGCTTAAATATGGGTGAAAAACTGTTTTTT
TRBJ2-6 | many | . | 14 | TRBV28 | CASRYSSGANVLTF | TGTGCCAGCAGATACAGCTCTGGGGCCAACGTCCTGACTTTC
TRBJ2-5 | . | TRBD2 | 16 | TRBV12-3/TRBV12-4 | CASSLRSSGPLETQYF | TGTGCCAGCAGTTTAAGGTCTAGCGGGCCCTTGGAGACCCAGTACTTC
TRBJ1-3 | . | TRBD1 | 16 | TRBV6-1 | CAAVRDSNLSGNTIYF | TGTGCCGCAGTACGGGACAGCAACCTCTCTGGAAACACCATATATTTT
TRBJ1-1 | few | . | 14 | TRBV28 | CASVPSGSNTEAFF | TGTGCCAGCGTCCCTTCGGGTTCGAACACTGAAGCTTTCTTT
TRBJ2-5 | few | . | 13 | TRBV12-3/TRBV12-4 | CASSLAEGETQYF | TGTGCCAGCAGTTTAGCAGAGGGAGAGACCCAGTACTTC
TRBJ2-3 | many | TRBD2 | 15 | TRBV7-2 | CASSLVAGGTDTQYF | TGTGCCAGCAGCTTAGTGGCGGGGGGCACAGATACGCAGTATTTT
TRBJ2-2 | many | . | 14 | TRBV10-3 | CAINYGSNTGELFF | TGTGCCATCAATTACGGGTCGAACACCGGGGAGCTGTTTTTT
TRBJ2-5 | . | . | 16 | TRBV28 | CASSPYQQGGWETQYF | TGTGCCAGCAGCCCCTACCAACAGGGCGGATGGGAGACCCAGTACTTC
TRBJ1-5 | few | TRBD1 | 18 | TRBV20-1 | CSASKGGTGPLGNQPQHF | TGCAGTGCTAGTAAAGGGGGGACAGGTCCCTTGGGCAATCAGCCCCAGCATTTT
TRBJ1-1 | few | . | 13 | TRBV5-1 | CASSFLGDTEAFF | TGCGCCAGCAGCTTCCTTGGGGACACTGAAGCTTTCTTT
TRBJ2-1 | . | TRBD1 | 19 | TRBV4-3 | CASSQELGTGGFSYNEQFF | TGCGCCAGCAGCCAAGAGTTAGGGACAGGGGGGTTCTCCTACAATGAGCAGTTCTTC
TRBJ1-1 | few | . | 15 | TRBV12-3/TRBV12-4 | CASSSDTNRNTEAFF | TGTGCCAGCAGTTCCGACACCAACCGAAACACTGAAGCTTTCTTT
TRBJ1-1 | many | . | 16 | TRBV4-2 | CASSQEAGLENTEAFF | TGTGCCAGCAGCCAAGAGGCAGGGCTGGAAAACACTGAAGCTTTCTTT
TRBJ2-6 | few | . | 15 | TRBV12-3/TRBV12-4 | CASRTTNTGANVLTF | TGTGCCAGCAGGACTACGAATACTGGGGCCAACGTCCTGACTTTC
TRBJ2-6 | . | TRBD1 | 19 | TRBV5-1 | CASSLISPGQYSGANVLTF | TGCGCCAGCAGCTTAATATCCCCGGGACAGTACTCTGGGGCCAACGTCCTGACTTTC
TRBJ2-5 | . | TRBD2 | 17 | TRBV13 | CASSFGSGLAGGETQYF | TGTGCCAGCAGCTTTGGCTCGGGACTAGCGGGGGGAGAGACCCAGTACTTC
TRBJ2-1 | many | . | 15 | TRBV5-1 | CASSLGPGFGDEQFF | TGCGCCAGCAGCTTGGGCCCCGGATTCGGGGATGAGCAGTTCTTC
TRBJ1-1 | . | . | 14 | TRBV12-3/TRBV12-4 | CASRLAGRNTEAFF | TGTGCCAGCAGACTGGCAGGGAGGAACACTGAAGCTTTCTTT
TRBJ2-5 | many | . | 15 | TRBV5-1 | CASSWMGGSGETQYF | TGCGCCAGCAGCTGGATGGGGGGCTCGGGAGAGACCCAGTACTTC
TRBJ2-3 | few | . | 17 | TRBV5-1 | CASSFKGLGDLTDTQYF | TGCGCCAGCAGCTTCAAGGGGCTAGGGGACCTCACAGATACGCAGTATTTT
TRBJ2-1 | . | TRBD1 | 14 | TRBV3-1 | CASSQVRQTGEQFF | TGTGCCAGCAGCCAGGTGCGGCAGACAGGGGAGCAGTTCTTC